A selection of T cell receptor beta chains follows, all from one sample in a study of blood T cells in healthy people across ages. TCRdb reanalysed the 5' RACE reads using MiXCR and keeps one entry per CDR3 protein. In the table there are around 1,600,000 distinct CDR3 sequences, roughly 43% of which are singletons. The material sequenced was blood. These receptors were collected from a woman younger than 35 in good health. CDR3s include the opening cysteine and the closing phenylalanine or tryptophan. Fields, in order: V gene, J gene, D gene, clone size, CDR3 protein, CDR3 DNA. D genes are given only for firm matches. The listing skips clone size in some rows; elsewhere it reads once, few, many or a size class.

V: TRBV12-3/TRBV12-4; J: TRBJ2-3; D: NA; size: NA; CDR3: CASKVPDDVQYF; DNA: TGTGCCAGCAAAGTGCCCGATGATGTGCAGTATTTT
V: TRBV20-1; J: TRBJ2-2; D: TRBD1; size: few; CDR3: CSAAKTGVRSGELFF; DNA: TGCAGTGCCGCAAAGACAGGGGTCAGGTCCGGGGAGCTGTTTTTT
V: TRBV7-9; J: TRBJ2-1; D: TRBD1; size: few; CDR3: CASSEGQGIYNEQFF; DNA: TGTGCCAGCAGCGAGGGACAGGGGATCTACAATGAGCAGTTCTTC
V: TRBV20-1; J: TRBJ2-1; D: NA; size: once; CDR3: CSATSGIVQFF; DNA: TGCAGTGCTACTTCAGGGATTGTGCAGTTCTTC
V: TRBV4-1; J: TRBJ1-5; D: NA; size: few; CDR3: CASSQGRGGRQPQHF; DNA: TGCGCCAGCAGCCAAGGGCGGGGGGGGCGTCAGCCCCAGCATTTT
V: TRBV20-1; J: TRBJ1-2; D: NA; size: once; CDR3: CSARDSGGSSGCTF; DNA: TGCAGTGCTAGAGATTCGGGGGGCAGTAGTGGCTGCACCTTC
V: TRBV12-3/TRBV12-4; J: TRBJ1-1; D: TRBD1; size: NA; CDR3: CASSLLPARTGSEAFF; DNA: TGTGCCAGCAGTTTACTACCAGCCAGGACAGGGTCTGAAGCTTTCTTT
V: TRBV6-6; J: TRBJ1-2; D: TRBD1; size: NA; CDR3: CASRIGQGERYTF; DNA: TGTGCCAGCAGGATCGGACAGGGAGAACGTTACACCTTC
V: TRBV24-1; J: TRBJ1-5; D: NA; size: few; CDR3: CATSEGEYSNQPQHF; DNA: TGTGCCACCAGTGAAGGAGAGTATAGCAATCAGCCCCAGCATTTT
V: TRBV12-3/TRBV12-4; J: TRBJ2-3; D: NA; size: few; CDR3: CASSRRLRSTDTQYF; DNA: TGTGCCAGCAGCCGGAGACTGAGAAGCACAGATACGCAGTATTTT
V: TRBV4-1; J: TRBJ1-2; D: NA; size: few; CDR3: CASSQPGEGALWKGYTF; DNA: TGCGCCAGCAGCCAACCCGGGGAGGGAGCCCTTTGGAAGGGCTACACCTTC
V: TRBV3-1; J: TRBJ1-6; D: TRBD1; size: NA; CDR3: CASSLNFGTGKSPLHF; DNA: TGTGCCAGCAGCCTGAATTTTGGGACAGGGAAGTCACCCCTCCACTTT
V: TRBV29-1; J: TRBJ2-1; D: TRBD1; size: few; CDR3: CSVEPTGGAYNEQFF; DNA: TGCAGCGTTGAGCCCACAGGGGGTGCTTACAATGAGCAGTTCTTC
V: TRBV5-1; J: TRBJ2-7; D: NA; size: NA; CDR3: CASSLVEAGSYEQYF; DNA: TGCGCCAGCAGCTTAGTCGAAGCGGGTTCCTACGAGCAGTACTTC
V: TRBV12-3/TRBV12-4; J: TRBJ2-5; D: NA; size: NA; CDR3: CASRLPSGHGRETQYF; DNA: TGTGCCAGCAGGCTACCGTCGGGCCACGGACGGGAGACCCAGTACTTC
V: TRBV27; J: TRBJ1-2; D: NA; size: NA; CDR3: CASSVSHLYGYTF; DNA: TGTGCCAGCAGTGTATCTCACCTCTATGGCTACACCTTC
V: TRBV19; J: TRBJ1-2; D: NA; size: NA; CDR3: CASSIRPQGAGGYTF; DNA: TGTGCCAGTAGTATTCGTCCACAGGGTGCCGGCGGCTACACCTTC
V: TRBV6-5; J: TRBJ2-7; D: NA; size: NA; CDR3: CASSYMGGLANNEQYF; DNA: TGTGCCAGCAGTTATATGGGGGGGCTTGCTAACAATGAGCAGTACTTC
V: TRBV20-1; J: TRBJ2-3; D: NA; size: NA; CDR3: CSASPAKRRADTQYF; DNA: TGCAGTGCTAGTCCCGCTAAACGTCGGGCAGATACGCAGTATTTT
V: TRBV6-5; J: TRBJ2-1; D: TRBD2; size: NA; CDR3: CASSYTVSGVSYNEQFF; DNA: TGTGCCAGCAGTTACACCGTTAGCGGGGTTTCCTACAATGAGCAGTTCTTC
V: TRBV5-1; J: TRBJ1-5; D: TRBD1; size: NA; CDR3: CASSPGTGGPNQPQHF; DNA: TGCGCCAGCAGCCCGGGGACAGGTGGGCCAAATCAGCCCCAGCATTTT
V: TRBV28; J: TRBJ2-7; D: TRBD2; size: NA; CDR3: CASSFPPTSGLQYF; DNA: TGTGCCAGCAGCTTCCCCCCGACTAGCGGCCTGCAGTACTTC
V: TRBV6-5; J: TRBJ1-6; D: NA; size: NA; CDR3: CASSSGALSSPLHF; DNA: TGTGCCAGCAGTTCAGGGGCCCTCAGTTCACCCCTCCACTTT
V: TRBV29-1; J: TRBJ2-1; D: NA; size: few; CDR3: CSGQDHYNEQFF; DNA: TGCAGCGGACAGGACCACTACAATGAGCAGTTCTTC
V: TRBV28; J: TRBJ2-7; D: NA; size: once; CDR3: CAGSLTGLEQYF; DNA: TGTGCCGGCAGTCTTACAGGGCTCGAGCAGTACTTC
V: TRBV7-2; J: TRBJ1-2; D: NA; size: NA; CDR3: CASSSTTGGVGYGYTF; DNA: TGTGCCAGCAGCTCGACGACGGGGGGGGTTGGCTATGGCTACACCTTC
V: TRBV3-1; J: TRBJ2-5; D: TRBD2; size: NA; CDR3: CASSQDRLAGETQYF; DNA: TGTGCCAGCAGCCAAGATCGCCTAGCGGGAGAGACCCAGTACTTC
V: TRBV3-1; J: TRBJ2-5; D: NA; size: once; CDR3: CASSLRSGQETQCF; DNA: TGTGCCAGCAGCCTGCGAAGTGGCCAAGAGACCCAGTGCTTC
V: TRBV4-3; J: TRBJ1-2; D: NA; size: once; CDR3: CASSQEGQRYTF; DNA: TGCGCCAGCAGCCAGGAAGGTCAGAGGTACACCTTC
V: TRBV15; J: TRBJ2-1; D: NA; size: few; CDR3: CATSREIHNEQFF; DNA: TGTGCCACCAGCAGAGAAATACACAATGAGCAGTTCTTC
V: TRBV29-1; J: TRBJ1-1; D: NA; size: few; CDR3: CSVGQGNMGAFF; DNA: TGCAGCGTCGGTCAGGGAAATATGGGAGCTTTCTTT
V: TRBV7-9; J: TRBJ1-1; D: TRBD1; size: once; CDR3: CASSPDRQLAEAFF; DNA: TGTGCCAGCAGCCCGGACAGGCAACTCGCTGAAGCTTTCTTT
V: TRBV2; J: TRBJ1-4; D: NA; size: few; CDR3: CASSPLDVYNEKLFF; DNA: TGTGCCAGCAGTCCATTGGATGTCTACAATGAAAAACTGTTTTTT
V: TRBV7-3; J: TRBJ2-2; D: TRBD1; size: once; CDR3: CASSSQTGIGELFF; DNA: TGTGCCAGCAGCTCCCAGACAGGGATCGGGGAGCTGTTTTTT
V: TRBV10-3; J: TRBJ1-4; D: NA; size: NA; CDR3: CAISESGPNEKLFF; DNA: TGTGCCATCAGTGAGTCGGGTCCTAATGAAAAACTGTTTTTT
V: TRBV12-3/TRBV12-4; J: TRBJ1-2; D: NA; size: few; CDR3: CASSLSIPYGYTF; DNA: TGTGCCAGCAGTTTGTCCATACCATATGGCTACACCTTC
V: TRBV15; J: TRBJ1-6; D: NA; size: NA; CDR3: CATSRGPNSPLHF; DNA: TGTGCCACCAGCAGAGGTCCGAATTCACCCCTCCACTTT
V: TRBV3-1; J: TRBJ2-7; D: NA; size: NA; CDR3: CASSQRSNYEQYF; DNA: TGTGCCAGCAGCCAACGGTCAAATTACGAGCAGTACTTC
V: TRBV2; J: TRBJ2-1; D: NA; size: NA; CDR3: CASSAGGINEQFF; DNA: TGTGCCAGCTCGGCAGGAGGAATCAATGAGCAGTTCTTC
V: TRBV24-1; J: TRBJ1-2; D: NA; size: NA; CDR3: CATSDPWGNGYTF; DNA: TGTGCCACCAGTGATCCTTGGGGGAATGGCTACACCTTC
V: TRBV9; J: TRBJ2-6; D: TRBD2; size: NA; CDR3: CASSVAGAGGTVSGANVLTF; DNA: TGTGCCAGCAGCGTAGCTGGGGCGGGAGGAACTGTATCTGGGGCCAACGTCCTGACTTTC
V: TRBV29-1; J: TRBJ2-5; D: NA; size: few; CDR3: CSVEDGEYQETQYF; DNA: TGCAGCGTTGAAGATGGGGAGTACCAAGAGACCCAGTACTTC
V: TRBV7-9; J: TRBJ1-4; D: NA; size: NA; CDR3: CASSDTGFEKLFF; DNA: TGTGCCAGCAGCGACACAGGTTTTGAAAAACTGTTTTTT
V: TRBV4-1; J: TRBJ2-1; D: TRBD2; size: NA; CDR3: CASSQGSGVYNEQFF; DNA: TGCGCCAGCAGCCAAGGTAGCGGGGTCTACAATGAGCAGTTCTTC
V: TRBV28; J: TRBJ2-1; D: TRBD1; size: few; CDR3: CASRRQGNYYNEQFF; DNA: TGTGCCAGCAGGAGACAGGGGAACTACTACAATGAGCAGTTCTTC
V: TRBV6-5; J: TRBJ2-3; D: NA; size: NA; CDR3: CASGRDAHRSDTQYF; DNA: TGTGCCAGCGGTCGGGACGCCCATCGGTCAGATACGCAGTATTTT
V: TRBV3-1; J: TRBJ2-1; D: TRBD2; size: NA; CDR3: CASSPMPGLAGYNEQFF; DNA: TGTGCCAGCAGCCCGATGCCGGGACTAGCGGGATACAATGAGCAGTTCTTC